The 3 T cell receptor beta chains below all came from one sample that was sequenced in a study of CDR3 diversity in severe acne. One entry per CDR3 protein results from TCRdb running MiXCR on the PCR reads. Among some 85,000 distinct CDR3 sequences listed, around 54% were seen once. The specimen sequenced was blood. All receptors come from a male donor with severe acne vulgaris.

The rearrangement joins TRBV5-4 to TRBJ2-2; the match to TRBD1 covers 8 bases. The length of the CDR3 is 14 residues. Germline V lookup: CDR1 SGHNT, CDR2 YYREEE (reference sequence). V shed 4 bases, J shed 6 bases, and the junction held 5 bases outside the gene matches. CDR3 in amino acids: CASSTAGGSGELFF. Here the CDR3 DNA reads TGTGCCAGCAGCACCGCAGGGGGCTCCGGGGAGCTGTTTTTT.

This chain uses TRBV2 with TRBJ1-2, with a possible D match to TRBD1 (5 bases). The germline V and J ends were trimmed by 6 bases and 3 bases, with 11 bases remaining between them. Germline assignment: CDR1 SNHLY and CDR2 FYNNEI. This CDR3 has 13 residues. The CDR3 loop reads CASRPTGHYGYTF. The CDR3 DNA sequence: TGTGCCAGCAGGCCAACAGGCCACTATGGCTACACCTTC. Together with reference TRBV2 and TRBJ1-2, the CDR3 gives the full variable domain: EPEVTQTPSHQVTQMGQEVILRCVPISNHLYFYWYRQILGQKVEFLVSFYNNEISEKSEIFDDQFSVERPDGSNFTLKIRSTKLEDSAMYFCASRPTGHYGYTFGSGTRLTVV.

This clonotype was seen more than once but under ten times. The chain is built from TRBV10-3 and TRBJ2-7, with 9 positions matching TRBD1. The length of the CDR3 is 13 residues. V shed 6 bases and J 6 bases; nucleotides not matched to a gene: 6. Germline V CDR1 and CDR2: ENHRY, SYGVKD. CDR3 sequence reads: CAIRSDRGGEQYF. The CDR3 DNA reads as TGTGCCATCAGATCGGACAGGGGCGGCGAGCAGTACTTC.